The 2 T cell receptor beta chains presented below share a single source sample, sequenced in a study of beta chain features in type 1 diabetes. Expressed TCRB transcripts were sequenced because the isolated RNA had all been reverse transcribed beforehand. Data came from immunoSEQ multiplex PCR; TCRdb stores just in-frame clones and leaves some out. In the table there are hundreds of thousands of clones, roughly 8% of which are singletons. The sequencing sample was made of central memory CD4+ T cells from blood. The source of these receptors is a woman aged 18-30 years in good health.

This clone was observed at least ten times. This chain links TRBV7-9 with TRBJ1-2; TRBD1 matches at 12 bases. The V gene end was trimmed by 5 bases and the J gene end by 6 bases; junction bases not matched to a gene: 7. The CDR3 sequence is 15 residues long. Germline V gene lookup returns CDR1 SEHNR and CDR2 FQNEAQ (reference sequence). The CDR3 coding sequence is TGTGCCAGCAGCCAGGGGACAGGGGGCGCGAATGGCTACACCTTC. It translates to CASSQGTGGANGYTF.

V gene TRBV25-1 combines with J gene TRBJ2-7, with a possible D match to TRBD1 (6 bases). CDR3 length equals 14 residues. CDR1 is MGHDK and CDR2 is SYGVNS in the germline V gene. Deletions cut 3 bases from V and 2 bases from J, with 11 bases between. The CDR3 nucleotides read TGTGCCAGCAGTGATTCAGGGGATACCTACGAGCAGTACTTC. It translates to CASSDSGDTYEQYF.